Below are 9 T cell receptor beta chains sequenced from a single sample in a study of control samples from healthy donors and cancer patients. Libraries were prepared by immunoSEQ multiplex PCR; TCRdb keeps only in-frame clonotypes and omits some of them. The table has approximately 17,000 clones, about 89% seen once; the top ten hold about 30%. Input material: PBMCs. The source is a man aged 55-75 years with head and neck cancer.

V usage is TRBV6-5 and J usage is TRBJ1-2, with TRBD1 matching over 8 bases. Per germline, CDR1 MNHEY and CDR2 SVGAGI. V was clipped by 5 bases and J by 6 bases; unmatched bases: 8. This CDR3 spans 14 amino acids. The CDR3, as DNA: TGTGCCAGCAGTCTTAGGACAGGGCGAGATGGCTACACCTTC. This translates into CASSLRTGRDGYTF.

The chain joins TRBV7-9 to TRBJ1-1; TRBD1 agrees at 7 bases. V dropped 3 bases and J dropped 9; count of bases not matched to a gene: 7. Germline CDR1 is SEHNR and CDR2 is FQNEAQ (reference sequence). The CDR3 runs to 13 residues. The CDR3 DNA reads TGTGCCAGCAGCTTCGGACAGGATAATAAAGCTTTCTTT. Amino acids: CASSFGQDNKAFF.

This clone came up once. The chain recombines TRBV20-1 with TRBJ2-7; TRBD2 matches 7 bases. The junction had 4 bases not matched to a gene; V was cut back by 2 bases and J by 9 bases. The germline CDR1 and CDR2 sequences are DFQATT and SNEGSKA (reference sequence). This CDR3 comprises 11 residues. CDR3 loop: CSARLPGGQYF. As DNA, the CDR3 is TGCAGTGCTAGATTGCCGGGAGGGCAGTACTTC.

The chain links TRBV5-1 to TRBJ2-2, with 9 bases fitting TRBD1. Germline CDR1 reads SGHRS; CDR2 reads YFSETQ. Trimming cost V 4 bases and J 4 bases; bases outside gene matches: 5. CDR3 length: 15 residues. The DNA of the CDR3 is TGCGCCAGCAGCCCGGGACAGGGACTCACCGGGGAGCTGTTTTTT. Amino acid sequence: CASSPGQGLTGELFF.

The chain recombines TRBV19 with TRBJ2-2, with a tentative D call TRBD1 (6 bases). The germline V gene encodes CDR1 LNHDA and CDR2 SQIVND (reference sequence). This CDR3 contains 14 residues. The germline V and J ends were trimmed by 3 bases and 5 bases, with 10 bases remaining between them. The CDR3 sequence is CASSIVQGTGELFF. CDR3 coding DNA: TGTGCCAGTAGTATTGTACAGGGAACCGGGGAGCTGTTTTTT.

The genes are TRBV7-8 and TRBJ2-7; TRBD1 is a possible D gene (6 bases). V was pared by 5 bases and J by 3 bases, with 23 bases between. CDR1 SGHVS and CDR2 FQNEAQ come from the germline V gene. This CDR3 has 17 residues. The CDR3 DNA sequence: TGTGCCAGCAGCGGCCGGGTCAGAGGGGGATCCTACTACGAGCAGTACTTC. Translated, it gives CASSGRVRGGSYYEQYF. The full variable domain, rest sourced from reference TRBV7-8 and TRBJ2-7, is GAGVSQSPRYKVAKRGQDVALRCDPISGHVSLFWYQQALGQGPEFLTYFQNEAQLDKSGLPSDRFFAERPEGSVSTLKIQRTQQEDSAVYLCASSGRVRGGSYYEQYFGPGTRLTVT.

The chain carries TRBV7-2 and TRBJ2-7; D unclear. Trimming pared 4 bases from V and 4 bases from J, leaving 5 bases between. Germline V gene lookup returns CDR1 SGHTA and CDR2 FQGNSA. The CDR3 totals 11 residues. The CDR3 protein is CASSSEYEQYF. CDR3 bases: TGTGCCAGCAGCTCAGAGTACGAGCAGTACTTC.

The chain uses TRBV20-1 and TRBJ2-6; D is ambiguous. Trimming pared 3 bases from V and 2 bases from J, leaving 8 bases between. Germline V gene lookup returns CDR1 DFQATT and CDR2 SNEGSKA (reference sequence). The CDR3 contains 14 residues. The CDR3 coding sequence is TGCAGTGCTAGTTCCGCGACTGGGGCCAACGTCCTGACTTTC. Its translation is CSASSATGANVLTF.

V gene TRBV5-1 combines with J gene TRBJ2-7; D possibly corresponds to TRBD2 (5 bases). The CDR3 has 15 residues. Per the germline V gene, CDR1 is SGHRS and CDR2 is YFSETQ. Trimming left V 0 bases short and J 1 base short, with 11 bases between. In nucleotides, the CDR3 is TGCGCCAGCAGCTTGGGCGGGTTGGGTTCCTACGAGCAGTACTTC. Translated, it gives CASSLGGLGSYEQYF.